The text below deals with one T cell receptor beta chain. Its antigen is not known. The sample belongs to a study of cytomegalovirus exposure and HLA in healthy donors. Study at large: From donors who were HLA-typed, an early data release held 80 million or so unique TCRs. Study findings and constraints: Common viral pathogens seemed, in a later analysis, to connect with several of the most significant clusters. Earlier analysis yielded a pattern in which most TCR beta V segments were productive about 90% or about 30% of the time. Later on, analysis showed that most CMV-associated TCR beta chains appeared to be HLA-restricted.

The J segment lost 9 bases and the V segment lost 8 bases, leaving 18 bases of the junction unmatched. The CDR3 covers 15 residues. Germline V CDR1 and CDR2: MNHEY, SMNVEV (reference sequence). The PCR employed 60 Vbeta primers together with 13 Jbeta primers. Sequencing was performed with immunoSEQ multiplex PCR; in TCRdb, only in-frame clones are kept and a portion is missing. The sample lists more than 150,000 clones, approximately 79% occurring once. The TCR originated in a girl between 10 and 17 years old in good health and CMV-seropositive. V is TRBV27 and J is TRBJ1-1, with 7 bases identical to TRBD1. Sequenced material: PBMCs. DNA for the CDR3: TGTGCCAGCGGACAAACAGGGGCCACCAGACCGAAAGCTTTCTTT. It specifies CASGQTGATRPKAFF.